This passage covers 9 T cell receptor beta chains from one sample sequenced in a study of CD8 T cells in ankylosing spondylitis. TCRdb reanalysed the 5' RACE reads using MiXCR and keeps one entry per CDR3 protein. The sample has around 150,000 distinct CDR3 sequences; about a sixth are singletons. The sequenced sample was blood, either unsorted or a sorted T cell fraction (not recorded which). The receptors derive from a male donor with ankylosing spondylitis or in good health (not recorded which).

J is TRBJ2-7 and V is TRBV20-1; TRBD2 agrees at 7 bases. V was pared by 0 bases and J by 6 bases, with 2 bases of the junction left unmatched. This CDR3 spans 12 amino acids. Germline-derived CDR1 and CDR2 are DFQATT and SNEGSKA (reference sequence). CDR3 residues: CSARDRLAEQYF. The CDR3 DNA sequence: TGCAGTGCTAGAGATAGACTAGCCGAGCAGTACTTC.

This clonotype was detected ten times or more. V gene TRBV5-1 combines with J gene TRBJ2-7; the D is unclear. The CDR3 has 15 residues. Germline V CDR1 and CDR2: SGHRS, YFSETQ. V was shortened by 0 bases and J by 7 bases, with 17 bases between the two germline ends. As DNA, the CDR3 is TGCGCCAGCAGCTTGGAACAGTTTAACAGCTGGGAGCAGTACTTC. Residues: CASSLEQFNSWEQYF.

J is TRBJ1-1 and V is TRBV3-1; D call uncertain. Germline V lookup: CDR1 LGHDT, CDR2 YNNKEL (reference sequence). This CDR3 has 12 amino acids. V lost 3 bases and J lost 5, with 7 bases in between. The CDR3, as DNA: TGTGCCAGCAGCCACCGCAAGACTGAAGCTTTCTTT. Its translation: CASSHRKTEAFF.

This clonotype showed up just a few times. The chain uses TRBV12-3 or TRBV12-4 and TRBJ2-2; D call uncertain. The V gene lost 6 bases and the J gene lost 2 bases, with 13 bases spanning the gap. The CDR3 runs to 15 residues. The CDR3 reads CASSSPQDNTGELFF. The CDR3 DNA sequence: TGTGCCAGCAGCTCCCCTCAGGACAACACCGGGGAGCTGTTTTTT.

J is TRBJ2-1 and V is TRBV3-1; D remains ambiguous. CDR3 length equals 11 residues. V was cut by 5 bases and J by 10 bases, with 9 bases left in between. Germline CDR1 and CDR2: LGHDT and YNNKEL (reference sequence). In DNA form, the CDR3 reads TGTGCCAGCAGCATGTTTTGGGAGCAGTTCTTC. Its protein is CASSMFWEQFF.

The sample holds many counts of this clonotype. The chain combines TRBV5-1 with TRBJ1-1, with TRBD1 identical over 9 bases. CDR1 and CDR2 from the germline V gene are SGHRS and YFSETQ. Trimming removed 3 bases from V and 3 bases from J; junction bases left unmatched: 0. This CDR3 comprises 13 residues. CDR3 residues: CASSWTGDTEAFF. The CDR3 nucleotides are TGCGCCAGCAGCTGGACAGGGGACACTGAAGCTTTCTTT.

Many counts were recorded for this clonotype. The V call is TRBV20-1, the J call TRBJ2-7, with 11 bases aligning to TRBD2. This CDR3 spans 18 amino acids. After removal of 5 bases from V and 0 bases from J, the junction contained 15 bases not matched to a gene. Germline CDR1 reads DFQATT; CDR2 reads SNEGSKA (reference sequence). CDR3 protein: CSALFQGLAVDSSYEQYF. CDR3 coding DNA: TGCAGTGCTCTGTTTCAGGGACTAGCGGTGGATAGCTCCTACGAGCAGTACTTC.

This clonotype turned up a few times. The V and J genes are TRBV20-1 and TRBJ1-5; perhaps TRBD1 as D (6 bases). The CDR3 is 14 residues long. CDR1 is DFQATT and CDR2 is SNEGSKA in the germline V gene (reference sequence). V was trimmed by 7 bases and J by 5 bases, leaving 18 bases between them. The CDR3 sequence: CSVNLQGSDQPQHF. The CDR3 region has the DNA TGCAGTGTAAACCTTCAGGGGAGTGATCAGCCCCAGCATTTT.

Ten or more counts support this clonotype. The genes are TRBV5-1 and TRBJ1-1; D uncertain. CDR3 length equals 16 residues. Germline CDR1 SGHRS, CDR2 YFSETQ. The V gene lost 6 bases and the J gene lost 6 bases, with 24 bases spanning the gap. The CDR3 here is CASTLGRRAGSPEAFF. The CDR3 DNA follows: TGCGCCAGCACCCTCGGGAGGAGGGCGGGATCCCCTGAAGCTTTCTTT.